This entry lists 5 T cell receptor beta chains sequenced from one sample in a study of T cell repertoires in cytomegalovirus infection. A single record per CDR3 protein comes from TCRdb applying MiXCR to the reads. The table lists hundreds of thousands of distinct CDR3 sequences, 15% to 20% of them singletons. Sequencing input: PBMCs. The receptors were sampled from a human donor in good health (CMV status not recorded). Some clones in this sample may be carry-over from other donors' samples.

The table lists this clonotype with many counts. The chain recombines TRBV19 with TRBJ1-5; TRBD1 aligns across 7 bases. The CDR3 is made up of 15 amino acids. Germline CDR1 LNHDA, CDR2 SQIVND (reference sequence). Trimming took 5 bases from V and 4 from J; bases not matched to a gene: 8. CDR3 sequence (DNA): TGTGCCAGTAGTTCAACAGGGGCTCTAAATCAGCCCCAGCATTTT. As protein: CASSSTGALNQPQHF.

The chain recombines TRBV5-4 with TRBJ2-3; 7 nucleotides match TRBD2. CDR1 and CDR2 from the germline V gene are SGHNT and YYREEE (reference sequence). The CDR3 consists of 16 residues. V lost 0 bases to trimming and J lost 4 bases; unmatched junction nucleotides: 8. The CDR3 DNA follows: TGTGCCAGCAGCTTGGATTTCGCTCTAGCGGCAGATACGCAGTATTTT. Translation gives CASSLDFALAADTQYF.

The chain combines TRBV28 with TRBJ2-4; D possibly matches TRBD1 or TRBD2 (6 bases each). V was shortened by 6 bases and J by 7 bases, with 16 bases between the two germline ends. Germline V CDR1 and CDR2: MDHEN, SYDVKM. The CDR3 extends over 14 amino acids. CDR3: CASRPPGAPNIQYF. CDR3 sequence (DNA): TGTGCCAGCAGGCCCCCGGGGGCTCCGAACATTCAGTACTTC.

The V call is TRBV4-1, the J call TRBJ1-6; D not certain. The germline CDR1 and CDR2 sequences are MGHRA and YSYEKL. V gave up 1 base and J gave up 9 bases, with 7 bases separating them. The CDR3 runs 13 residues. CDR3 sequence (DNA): TGCGCCAGCAGCCAAGGCCAGCTTTCACCCCTCCACTTT. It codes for CASSQGQLSPLHF.

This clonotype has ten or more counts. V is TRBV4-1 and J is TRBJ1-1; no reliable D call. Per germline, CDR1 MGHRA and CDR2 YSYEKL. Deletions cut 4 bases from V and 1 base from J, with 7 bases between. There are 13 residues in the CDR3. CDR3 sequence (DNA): TGCGCCAGCAGCCGACGACAGAACACTGAAGCTTTCTTT. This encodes CASSRRQNTEAFF.